This T cell receptor beta chain was observed in a study of blood T cell repertoires in COVID-19. Overall study: Acute and convalescent COVID-19 specimens originated in the United States, Italy and Spain.

During active infection, Seattle patients enrolled and were then monitored through disease. V gave up 11 bases and J gave up 6 bases, with 16 bases separating them. The CDR3 consists of 13 residues. Germline values: CDR1 LGHDT, CDR2 YNNKEL (reference sequence). In the authors' workflow: By means of reference gene primer amplification, nucleated cell counts were estimated. Measured with immunoSEQ multiplex PCR; TCRdb has only the in-frame clones, and not every one. V and J calls and clone size are copied from that table; D and trimming were computed from the DNA. The repertoire has approximately 90,000 clones, around nine tenths of them found once; the top ten carry more than 4.5%.

The gene calls are TRBV3-1 (or the pseudogene TRBV3-2) and TRBJ1-4, with a possible D match to TRBD1 (6 bases). This sequence originates from a man aged 55 to 70 with COVID-19, enrolled during active disease. Sequencing used peripheral blood. CDR3 residues: CASRGQIHEKLFF. The CDR3 DNA reads as TGTGCCTCCCGAGGACAGATCCATGAAAAACTGTTTTTT.